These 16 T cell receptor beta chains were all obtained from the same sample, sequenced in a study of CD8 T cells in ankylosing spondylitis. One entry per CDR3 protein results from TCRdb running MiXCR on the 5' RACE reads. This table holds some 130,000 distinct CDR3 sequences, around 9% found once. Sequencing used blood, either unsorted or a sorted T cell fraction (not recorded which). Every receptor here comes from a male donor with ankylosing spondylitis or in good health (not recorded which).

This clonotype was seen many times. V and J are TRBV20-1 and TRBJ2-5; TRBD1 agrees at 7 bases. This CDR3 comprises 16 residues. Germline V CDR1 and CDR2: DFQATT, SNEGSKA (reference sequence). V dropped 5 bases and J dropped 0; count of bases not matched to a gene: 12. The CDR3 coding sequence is TGCAGTGCTGACACCCGGACAGGAGAGTACCAAGAGACCCAGTACTTC. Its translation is CSADTRTGEYQETQYF.

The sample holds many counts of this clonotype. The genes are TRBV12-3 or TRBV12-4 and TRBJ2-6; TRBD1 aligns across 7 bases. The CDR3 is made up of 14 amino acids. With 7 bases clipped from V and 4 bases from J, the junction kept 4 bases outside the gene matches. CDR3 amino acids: CASNTGVGANVLTF. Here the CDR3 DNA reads TGTGCCAGCAATACAGGGGTCGGGGCCAACGTCCTGACTTTC.

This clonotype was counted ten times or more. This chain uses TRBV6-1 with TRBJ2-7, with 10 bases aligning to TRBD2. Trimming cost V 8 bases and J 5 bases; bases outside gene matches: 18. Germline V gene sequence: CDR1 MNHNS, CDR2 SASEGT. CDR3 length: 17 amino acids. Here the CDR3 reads CASRTWASGSGLHEQYF. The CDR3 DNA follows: TGTGCCAGCCGGACGTGGGCTAGCGGGAGTGGACTCCACGAGCAGTACTTC.

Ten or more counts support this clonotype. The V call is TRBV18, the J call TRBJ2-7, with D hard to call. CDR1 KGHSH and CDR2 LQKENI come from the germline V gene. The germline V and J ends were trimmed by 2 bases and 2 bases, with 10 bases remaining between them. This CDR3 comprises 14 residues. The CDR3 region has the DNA TGTGCCAGCTCACCAAAATTCGTCACCTACGAGCAGTACTTC. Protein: CASSPKFVTYEQYF.

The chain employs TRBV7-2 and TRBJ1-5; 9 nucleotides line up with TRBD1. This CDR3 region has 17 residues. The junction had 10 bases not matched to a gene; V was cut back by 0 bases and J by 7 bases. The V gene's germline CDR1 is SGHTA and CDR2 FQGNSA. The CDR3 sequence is CASSLATGGGGKQPQHF. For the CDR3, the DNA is TGTGCCAGCAGCTTAGCTACAGGGGGCGGCGGAAAACAGCCCCAGCATTTT.

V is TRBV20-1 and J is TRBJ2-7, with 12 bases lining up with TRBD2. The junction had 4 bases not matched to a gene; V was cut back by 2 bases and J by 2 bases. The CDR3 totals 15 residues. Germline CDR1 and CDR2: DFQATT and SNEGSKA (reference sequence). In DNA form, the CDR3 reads TGCAGTGCTAGATCCGGACTAGCGGGAACCTACGAGCAGTACTTC. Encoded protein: CSARSGLAGTYEQYF.

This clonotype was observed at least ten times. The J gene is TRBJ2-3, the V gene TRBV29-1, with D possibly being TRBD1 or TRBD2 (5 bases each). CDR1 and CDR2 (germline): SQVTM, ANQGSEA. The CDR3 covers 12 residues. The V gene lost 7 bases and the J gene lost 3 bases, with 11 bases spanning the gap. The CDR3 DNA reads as TGCAGCGCCGTAGAGGGGACAGATACGCAGTATTTT. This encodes CSAVEGTDTQYF.

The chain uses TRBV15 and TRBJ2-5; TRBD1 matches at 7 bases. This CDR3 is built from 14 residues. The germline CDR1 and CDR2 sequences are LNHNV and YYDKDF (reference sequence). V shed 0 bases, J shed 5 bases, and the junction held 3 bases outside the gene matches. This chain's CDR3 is CATSREGQIETQYF. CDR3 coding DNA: TGTGCCACCAGCAGAGAGGGACAGATTGAGACCCAGTACTTC.

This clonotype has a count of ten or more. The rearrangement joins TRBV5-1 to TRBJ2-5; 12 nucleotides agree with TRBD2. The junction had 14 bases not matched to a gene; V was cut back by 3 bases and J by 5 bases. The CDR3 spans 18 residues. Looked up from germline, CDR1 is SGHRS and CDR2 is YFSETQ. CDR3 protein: CASSSRSSGRAGKETQYF. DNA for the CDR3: TGCGCCAGCAGCTCCAGGTCTAGCGGGAGGGCCGGTAAGGAGACCCAGTACTTC.

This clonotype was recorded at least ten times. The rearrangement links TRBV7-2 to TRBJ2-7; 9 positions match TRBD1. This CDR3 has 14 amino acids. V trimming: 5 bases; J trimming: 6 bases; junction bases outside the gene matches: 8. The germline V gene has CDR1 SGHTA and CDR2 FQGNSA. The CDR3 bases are TGTGCCAGCAGCGCACAGGGGGCACTAAGCGAGCAGTACTTC. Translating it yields CASSAQGALSEQYF.

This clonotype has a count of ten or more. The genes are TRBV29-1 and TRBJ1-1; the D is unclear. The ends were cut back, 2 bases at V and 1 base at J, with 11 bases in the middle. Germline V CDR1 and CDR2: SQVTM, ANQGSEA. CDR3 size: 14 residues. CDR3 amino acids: CSVEFRYSNTEAFF. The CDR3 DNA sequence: TGCAGCGTTGAATTCCGGTACTCGAACACTGAAGCTTTCTTT.

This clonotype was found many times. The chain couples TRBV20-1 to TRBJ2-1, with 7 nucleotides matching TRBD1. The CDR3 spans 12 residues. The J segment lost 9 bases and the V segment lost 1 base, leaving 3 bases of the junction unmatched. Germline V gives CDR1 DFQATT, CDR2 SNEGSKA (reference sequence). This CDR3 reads CSARANRGEQFF. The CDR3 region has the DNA TGCAGTGCTAGAGCTAACAGGGGTGAGCAGTTCTTC.

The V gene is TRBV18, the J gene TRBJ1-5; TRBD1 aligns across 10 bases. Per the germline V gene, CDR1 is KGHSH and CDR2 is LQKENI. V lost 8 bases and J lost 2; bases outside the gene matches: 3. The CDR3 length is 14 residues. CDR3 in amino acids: CASRGTGGNQPQHF. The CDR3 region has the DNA TGTGCCAGCCGAGGGACAGGGGGCAATCAGCCCCAGCATTTT.

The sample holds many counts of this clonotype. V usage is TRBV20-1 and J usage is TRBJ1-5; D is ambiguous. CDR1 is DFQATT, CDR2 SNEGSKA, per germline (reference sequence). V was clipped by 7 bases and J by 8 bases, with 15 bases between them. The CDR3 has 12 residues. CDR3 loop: CSGGQPNKPQHF. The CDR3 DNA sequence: TGCAGTGGAGGTCAGCCTAATAAGCCCCAGCATTTT.

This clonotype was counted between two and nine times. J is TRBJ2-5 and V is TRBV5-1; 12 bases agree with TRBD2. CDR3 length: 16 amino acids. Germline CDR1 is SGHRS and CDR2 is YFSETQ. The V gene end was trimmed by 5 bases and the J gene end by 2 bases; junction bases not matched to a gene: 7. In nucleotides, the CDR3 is TGCGCCAGCAGGCCTCTAGCGGGAGGGGAGCAAGAGACCCAGTACTTC. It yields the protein CASRPLAGGEQETQYF.

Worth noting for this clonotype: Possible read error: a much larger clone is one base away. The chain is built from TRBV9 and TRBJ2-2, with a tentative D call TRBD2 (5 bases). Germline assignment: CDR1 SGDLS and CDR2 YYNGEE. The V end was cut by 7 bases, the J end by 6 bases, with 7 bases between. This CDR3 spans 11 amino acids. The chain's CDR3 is CASGLAGELFF. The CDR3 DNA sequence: TGTGCCAGCGGACTGGCCGGGGAGCTGTTTTTT.